In its sample, the clone carrying this TCR beta chain was seen a few times. No antigen is known for it. The entry originates in a study of blood T cells in healthy people across ages. Overall study results and limits: No conclusive comparison of naive versus antigen-experienced cells was possible with unsorted PBMCs. Percentage of naive T cells showed a strong correlation with TCR beta diversity.

With a J-beta primer mix and a sample-barcoded 5' primer, a second PCR ran about 7 to 11 cycles. A single record per CDR3 protein comes from TCRdb applying MiXCR to the 5' RACE reads. The data show 600,000 to 1,000,000 distinct CDR3 sequences, more than 45% seen once. V shed 7 bases and J 10 bases; nucleotides not matched to a gene: 7. The CDR3 length is 11 residues. Germline CDR1 is SQVTM and CDR2 is ANQGSEA. The gene calls are TRBV29-1 and TRBJ1-2; 9 bases map to TRBD1. The sequence came from a man younger than 45 in good health. The specimen sequenced was blood. CDR3 DNA sequence: TGCAGCGCCGTAGGGACAGGGACCTACACCTTC. Protein product: CSAVGTGTYTF.